This is a list of T cell receptor beta chains from one sample in a study of lymphopenia after photon versus proton radiotherapy. Repertoires were generated with immunoSEQ multiplex PCR, while TCRdb's copy carries only in-frame clones and drops some. The table includes tens of thousands of clones, just over 85% detected once. Sample: peripheral blood, taken from a patient treated with proton-based radiotherapy. These receptors all stem from a woman between 65 and 79 years old with pancreatic cancer. Some clones in this sample may be carry-over from other donors' samples. Both conserved end residues are part of each CDR3.

J	V	CDR3
TRBJ2-7	TRBV6-1	CASNRNQGAGYEQYF
TRBJ2-1	TRBV4-3	CASSQDQDRGVGGRIGEQFF
TRBJ1-5	TRBV5-3	CARSLVSNQPQHF
TRBJ1-1	TRBV7-9	CASSLEGNTEAFF
TRBJ2-7	TRBV7-6	CASSILAQSYEQYF
TRBJ2-1	TRBV30	CAWSFATSYQFF
TRBJ1-4	TRBV6-1	CALRDRVNEKLFF
TRBJ2-7	TRBV11-2	CASSLDVWGQGAYEQYF
TRBJ1-1	TRBV5-1	CASSLAEGVNTEAFF
TRBJ2-5	TRBV18	CASSPPTSQETQYF
TRBJ2-5	TRBV7-9	CASSSNKREGPEQETQYF
TRBJ1-1	TRBV11-2	CASSLSRGFTEAFF
TRBJ2-5	TRBV9	CASSDRTGLAKETQYF
TRBJ1-1	TRBV9	CASSVESTGVSTEAFF
TRBJ2-5	TRBV5-4	CASSLEFQETQYF
TRBJ2-5	TRBV2	CASGGTSARGETQYF
TRBJ2-3	TRBV2	CASFGTVLEVTTDTQYF
TRBJ2-5	TRBV11-3	CASSRDYQETQYF
TRBJ1-1	TRBV19	CASSIQGVGTEAFF
TRBJ2-5	TRBV2	CASGDLAETQYF
TRBJ2-4	TRBV4-2	CASSQEGGAGDKNIQYF
TRBJ2-7	TRBV29-1	CSVGEPSTYEQYF
TRBJ1-5	TRBV19	CASSIGSNGQPQHF
TRBJ2-1	TRBV4-2	CASSPTSGTGYNEQFF
TRBJ1-4	TRBV15	CATSGGGNNEKLFF
TRBJ1-2	TRBV21-1	CASTPLKTGQSHTF
TRBJ2-1	TRBV27	CASSLSERGFRNEQFF
TRBJ2-3	TRBV7-6	CAIGLAGGAFTDTQYF
TRBJ2-7	TRBV11-2	CASSSNLDYFGEQYF
TRBJ1-1	TRBV6-1	CASSGRTGRNTEAFF
TRBJ2-7	TRBV5-1	CASSPRGQASYEQYF
-	TRBV15	CATSRDQSRYEQYF
TRBJ2-3	TRBV6-5	CASSPFAGTDTQYF
TRBJ2-2	TRBV6-5	CASSYGLAGAGELFF
TRBJ1-1	TRBV7-9	CASSAPGQKNTEAFF
TRBJ2-1	TRBV5-1	CASSGGGGRDNEQFF
TRBJ2-1	TRBV7-2	CASSLGPGSFNNEQFF
TRBJ2-1	TRBV5-4	CASSLELAGVENEQFF
TRBJ1-4	TRBV7-6	CASSLAGRGSEKLFF
TRBJ1-1	TRBV6-4	CASIRQGATGAFF
TRBJ2-3	TRBV19	CASSIKAGTDTQYF
TRBJ1-3	TRBV4-1	CASSPAGDSGNTIYF
TRBJ1-1	TRBV19	CASSIRPENTEAFF
TRBJ1-2	TRBV27	CASSAHIDYGYTF